The source of this TCR beta chain is a study of radiotherapy plus CTLA-4 blockade in lung cancer. The repertoire was sequenced with immunoSEQ multiplex PCR; TCRdb's copy has only in-frame clones and lacks some. The table lists 40,000 or so clones, 70% to 90% of them singletons. The V end was cut by 1 base, the J end by 7 bases, with 13 bases between. Looked up from germline, CDR1 is SGHAT and CDR2 is FQNNGV. The CDR3 covers 14 residues. The chain has TRBV11-2 and TRBJ2-5; perhaps TRBD2 as D (5 bases). The sequencing here drew on peripheral blood, taken from a patient treated with radiotherapy plus ipilimumab. This sequence originates from a human donor with non-small cell lung cancer whose response to radiotherapy plus ipilimumab could not be evaluated. CDR3 in DNA: TGTGCCAGCAGCTTAGTAGGAGGACCGGGGACCCAGTACTTC. This sequence encodes CASSLVGGPGTQYF.